These 27 T cell receptor beta chains were sequenced from one sample in a study of T cell responses to AZD1222 COVID-19 vaccine. Sequencing used immunoSEQ multiplex PCR; TCRdb keeps in-frame clones, though not all of them. Seen here are some 130,000 clones, over 85% observed once, and the top ten hold roughly 2%. This sample comprised peripheral blood, obtained on day 0 of AZD1222 vaccination. These receptor sequences come from an adult in good health.

The chain carries TRBV19 and TRBJ1-5; D possibly corresponds to TRBD1 (5 bases). This CDR3 is 16 amino acids long. Germline CDR1 and CDR2: LNHDA and SQIVND (reference sequence). Trimming pared 7 bases from V and 0 bases from J, leaving 16 bases between. DNA for the CDR3: TGTGCCAGTAATGCCCCCGGGGGAATTAGCAATCAGCCCCAGCATTTT. Protein sequence: CASNAPGGISNQPQHF.

The sample holds many counts of this clone. The DNA for the CDR3 is TGTGCCAGCAGTCCCCGTGACCTCCGGACTGGGGAGCCCCAGCATTTT. This encodes CASSPRDLRTGEPQHF. J is TRBJ1-5 and V is TRBV28; unclear D gene. V shed 5 bases and J shed 8 bases, with 22 bases lying between them. Germline CDR1 reads MDHEN; CDR2 reads SYDVKM. The CDR3 is made up of 16 amino acids.

The chain links TRBV14 to TRBJ1-1; D is ambiguous. Germline V gene lookup returns CDR1 SGHDN and CDR2 FVKESK. V was pared by 0 bases and J by 1 base, with 9 bases between. This CDR3 comprises 15 residues. The CDR3 DNA is TGTGCCAGCAGCCAAGATTCACTGAAGAACACTGAAGCTTTCTTT. Translating it yields CASSQDSLKNTEAFF.

The chain couples TRBV28 to TRBJ2-1; 12 bases line up with TRBD2. The V gene's germline CDR1 is MDHEN and CDR2 SYDVKM. With 4 bases clipped from V and 5 bases from J, the junction kept 9 bases outside the gene matches. The CDR3 spans 17 residues. The CDR3 sequence: CASSYVVTSGSHNEQFF. The CDR3 bases are TGTGCCAGCAGTTATGTGGTGACTAGCGGGAGCCACAATGAGCAGTTCTTC.

As DNA, the CDR3 is TGTGCCAGCACCAAGTGGTCGGTCTATGGCTACACCTTC. It encodes CASTKWSVYGYTF. The chain joins TRBV7-2 to TRBJ1-2, with D unresolved. The V and J ends lost 7 bases and 4 bases respectively, with 13 bases between them. CDR3 length: 13 amino acids. Per germline, CDR1 SGHTA and CDR2 FQGNSA.

The chain has TRBV28 and TRBJ1-4; 7 nucleotides agree with TRBD1. The CDR3 spans 16 residues. The J segment lost 0 bases and the V segment lost 5 bases, leaving 6 bases of the junction unmatched. Germline assignment: CDR1 MDHEN and CDR2 SYDVKM. The CDR3 sequence: CASSGRDSPTNEKLFF. CDR3 DNA sequence: TGTGCCAGCAGTGGCCGGGACAGCCCAACTAATGAAAAACTGTTTTTT.

The chain recombines TRBV28 with TRBJ2-3; D is uncertain. Trimming removed 6 bases at V and 4 bases at J, with 5 bases between. Germline-derived CDR1 and CDR2 are MDHEN and SYDVKM. There are 11 residues in the CDR3. CDR3 region: CASSTPDTQYF. The CDR3 DNA reads as TGTGCCAGCAGCACCCCAGATACGCAGTATTTT. The variable domain in full, completed from reference TRBV28 and TRBJ2-3, reads DVKVTQSSRYLVKRTGEKVFLECVQDMDHENMFWYRQDPGLGLRLIYFSYDVKMKEKGDIPEGYSVSREKKERFSLILESASTNQTSMYLCASSTPDTQYFGPGTRLTVL.

J is TRBJ1-3 and V is TRBV6-5; D gene unclear. In germline, CDR1 is MNHEY, CDR2 SVGAGI. Between the trimmed V and J ends, which lost 7 bases and 0 bases, there was a span of 7 bases. This CDR3 region has 13 residues. CDR3 region: CASMDLSGNTIYF. CDR3 DNA: TGTGCCAGCATGGATCTCTCTGGAAACACCATATATTTT.

The rearrangement links TRBV5-1 to TRBJ1-2; D is perhaps TRBD1 (5 bases). The V gene lost 1 base and the J gene lost 5 bases, with 15 bases spanning the gap. Germline V gives CDR1 SGHRS, CDR2 YFSETQ. CDR3 length: 15 amino acids. For the CDR3, the DNA is TGCGCCAGCAGCTTGACAGGATTAGAGGGATATGGCTACACCTTC. It yields the protein CASSLTGLEGYGYTF.

The chain employs TRBV9 and TRBJ1-3; 7 bases match TRBD1. Per the germline V gene, CDR1 is SGDLS and CDR2 is YYNGEE. V lost 3 bases and J lost 2; bases outside the gene matches: 5. The CDR3 length is 15 residues. CDR3 in DNA: TGTGCCAGCAGCGAGTTGACAGGGACTGGAAACACCATATATTTT. It codes for CASSELTGTGNTIYF. The variable domain in full, with the rest retrieved from reference TRBV9 and TRBJ1-3, is DSGVTQTPKHLITATGQRVTLRCSPRSGDLSVYWYQQSLDQGLQFLIQYYNGEERAKGNILERFSAQQFPDLHSELNLSSLELGDSALYFCASSELTGTGNTIYFGEGSWLTVV.

The chain is built from TRBV9 and TRBJ1-2; D possibly corresponds to TRBD1 (5 bases). This CDR3 region has 15 residues. Trimming cost V 4 bases and J 3 bases, with 16 bases left between them. Germline V gene lookup returns CDR1 SGDLS and CDR2 YYNGEE. CDR3 in DNA: TGTGCCAGCAGCCCCAGTGGGGACGTCGACTATGGCTACACCTTC. Translating it yields CASSPSGDVDYGYTF.

The rearrangement uses TRBV6-4 and TRBJ1-1, with D possibly being TRBD1 (5 bases). From germline, CDR1 is MRHNA and CDR2 SNTAGT. The V end was cut by 3 bases, the J end by 4 bases, with 6 bases between. The CDR3 has 12 residues. This CDR3 reads CASSDGGTEAFF. The CDR3 DNA sequence: TGTGCCAGCAGTGATGGGGGCACTGAAGCTTTCTTT.

The V call is TRBV6-4, the J call TRBJ2-1; perhaps TRBD2 as D (6 bases). V was trimmed by 2 bases and J by 3 bases, leaving 14 bases between them. The germline CDR1 and CDR2 sequences are MRHNA and SNTAGT. This CDR3 spans 16 amino acids. The CDR3, as DNA: TGTGCCAGCAGTGACGGGCGGGGCAAGAGCTACAATGAGCAGTTCTTC. Protein sequence: CASSDGRGKSYNEQFF.

The V gene is TRBV7-2, the J gene TRBJ1-1; D unclear. The germline V gene encodes CDR1 SGHTA and CDR2 FQGNSA. This CDR3 comprises 12 residues. V gave up 4 bases and J gave up 6 bases, with 9 bases separating them. DNA for the CDR3: TGTGCCAGCAGCTCGACCCTATCTGAAGCTTTCTTT. This codes for CASSSTLSEAFF.

The rearrangement uses TRBV27 and TRBJ2-7; maybe TRBD1 (6 bases). CDR3 length: 16 amino acids. Germline assignment: CDR1 MNHEY and CDR2 SMNVEV (reference sequence). V lost 4 bases and J 0 bases, leaving 16 bases between the germline ends. CDR3 sequence: CASSSLTGTSSYEQYF. The CDR3, as DNA: TGTGCCAGCAGTTCACTCACCGGGACAAGCTCCTACGAGCAGTACTTC.

V is TRBV6-5 and J is TRBJ2-7; D may match TRBD1 or TRBD2 (5 bases each). This CDR3 is built from 14 residues. Germline V CDR1 and CDR2: MNHEY, SVGAGI. Trimming shortened V by 7 bases and J by 4 bases, and 17 bases separated the two germline ends. CDR3 sequence: CASTPGQPPYEQYF. The CDR3 nucleotides are TGTGCCAGCACCCCGGGGCAGCCCCCGTACGAGCAGTACTTC.

The V gene is TRBV10-3, the J gene TRBJ1-6; no clear D. The germline V gene encodes CDR1 ENHRY and CDR2 SYGVKD. V was trimmed by 0 bases and J by 6 bases, leaving 12 bases between them. The CDR3 runs 16 residues. The CDR3 here is CAISESGSGINSPLHF. In DNA form, the CDR3 reads TGTGCCATCAGTGAGTCAGGGTCGGGTATTAATTCACCCCTCCACTTT.

This clone occurred once. The chain couples TRBV9 to TRBJ2-7; 15 bases map to TRBD2. Trimming cost V 4 bases and J 2 bases; bases outside gene matches: 4. Germline CDR1 reads SGDLS; CDR2 reads YYNGEE. CDR3 size: 16 residues. CDR3 residues: CASSTRTSGGAYEQYF. For the CDR3, the DNA is TGTGCCAGCAGCACAAGGACTAGCGGGGGGGCCTACGAGCAGTACTTC. The complete variable domain, with remaining parts taken from reference TRBV9 and TRBJ2-7, reads DSGVTQTPKHLITATGQRVTLRCSPRSGDLSVYWYQQSLDQGLQFLIQYYNGEERAKGNILERFSAQQFPDLHSELNLSSLELGDSALYFCASSTRTSGGAYEQYFGPGTRLTVT.

The rearrangement joins TRBV10-3 to TRBJ1-2; perhaps TRBD1 as D (6 bases). This CDR3 has 13 residues. V shed 5 bases and J shed 3 bases, with 10 bases lying between them. The germline gives CDR1 ENHRY, CDR2 SYGVKD. CDR3 amino acids: CAISTDRYYGYTF. CDR3 sequence (DNA): TGTGCCATCAGTACGGACAGATACTATGGCTACACCTTC.

The V call is TRBV6-1, the J call TRBJ1-2, with D uncertain. The CDR3 runs to 12 residues. Deletions cut 1 base from V and 4 bases from J, with 4 bases between. Germline V gene sequence: CDR1 MNHNS, CDR2 SASEGT. CDR3 in amino acids: CASSEEFYGYTF. The CDR3, as DNA: TGTGCCAGCAGTGAAGAGTTCTATGGCTACACCTTC.

The J gene is TRBJ1-1, the V gene TRBV6-5, with TRBD1 identical over 9 bases. Germline values: CDR1 MNHEY, CDR2 SVGAGI. J was trimmed by 5 bases and V by 8 bases; bases with no gene match: 6. The CDR3 totals 13 residues. CDR3 nucleotides: TGTGCCAGCTTCTACAGGGGGCGTACTGAAGCTTTCTTT. It encodes CASFYRGRTEAFF.

V gene TRBV5-6 combines with J gene TRBJ1-6; 8 nucleotides agree with TRBD1. CDR1 and CDR2 (germline): SGHDT, YYEEEE. This CDR3 region has 15 residues. The V segment lost 3 bases and the J segment 14 bases; nucleotides outside the gene matches: 13. Written as DNA, the CDR3 is TGTGCCAGCAGCTGGGGCGGGCAGGGGGCTTGGGCCCTCCACTTT. This sequence encodes CASSWGGQGAWALHF.

This clone was counted a single time. The gene calls are TRBV5-1 and TRBJ1-2, with 7 nucleotides matching TRBD1. J gave up 8 bases and V 4 bases, and 11 bases lay outside the gene matches. This CDR3 is built from 14 residues. Per the germline V gene, CDR1 is SGHRS and CDR2 is YFSETQ. CDR3 protein: CASSAEGSDRGYTF. CDR3 nucleotides: TGCGCCAGCAGCGCGGAGGGCTCGGACAGGGGCTACACCTTC.

The chain has TRBV5-1 and TRBJ1-2; 7 bases map to TRBD1. CDR1 SGHRS and CDR2 YFSETQ come from the germline V gene. Trimming cost V 1 base and J 7 bases; bases outside gene matches: 1. There are 12 residues in the CDR3. The chain's CDR3 is CASSLTGVGYTF. In nucleotides, the CDR3 is TGCGCCAGCAGCTTGACAGGGGTTGGCTACACCTTC.

The gene calls are TRBV28 and TRBJ2-5; 8 bases match TRBD1. CDR3 length equals 14 residues. CDR1 MDHEN and CDR2 SYDVKM come from the germline V gene. J was trimmed by 4 bases and V by 5 bases; bases with no gene match: 6. The CDR3 loop is CASSDRGQRETQYF. The CDR3, as DNA: TGTGCCAGCAGTGACAGGGGACAAAGAGAGACCCAGTACTTC.

About this clone: A read error is possible here, since a much larger clone lies one base away. V gene TRBV7-6 combines with J gene TRBJ2-2; the D is unclear. This CDR3 has 12 amino acids. Germline V gene sequence: CDR1 SGHVS, CDR2 FNYEAQ. Trimming cost V 6 bases and J 0 bases, with 2 bases left between them. CDR3 region: CASSPNTGELFF. CDR3 sequence (DNA): TGTGCCAGCAGTCCGAACACCGGGGAGCTGTTTTTT.

V usage is TRBV6-2 or TRBV6-3 and J usage is TRBJ1-2, with TRBD1 identical over 10 bases. There are 17 residues in the CDR3. V was clipped by 5 bases and J by 4 bases; unmatched bases: 13. Germline V lookup: CDR1 MNHEY, CDR2 SVGEGT. The CDR3 spells CASSKPGTGDTFYGYTF. The CDR3 region has the DNA TGTGCCAGCAGTAAACCCGGGACAGGGGACACATTCTATGGCTACACCTTC.